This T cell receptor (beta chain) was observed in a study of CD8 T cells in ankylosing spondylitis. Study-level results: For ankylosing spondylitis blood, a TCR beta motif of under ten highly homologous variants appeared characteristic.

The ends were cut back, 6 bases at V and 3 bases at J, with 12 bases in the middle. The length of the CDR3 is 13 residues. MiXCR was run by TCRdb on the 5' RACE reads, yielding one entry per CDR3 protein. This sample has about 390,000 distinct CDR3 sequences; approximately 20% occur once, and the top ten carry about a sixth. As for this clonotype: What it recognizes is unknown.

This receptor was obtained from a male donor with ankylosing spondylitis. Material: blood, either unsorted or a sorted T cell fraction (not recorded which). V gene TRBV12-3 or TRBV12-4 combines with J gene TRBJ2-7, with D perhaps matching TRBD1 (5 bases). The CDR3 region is CASRRTRDYEQYF. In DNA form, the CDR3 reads TGTGCCAGCAGGAGGACAAGGGACTACGAGCAGTACTTC.